There are many counts of the clone carrying this T cell receptor (beta chain). These data come from a study of early T cells in non-severe SARS-CoV-2 infection. In the study overall: The input, bulk RNA from unsorted whole blood, was sequenced, and chains were unpaired.

The CDR3 covers 12 residues. Trimming stripped 5 bases from V and 8 bases from J, with 10 bases between. TCRdb ran MiXCR on the 5' RACE reads and lists one entry per CDR3 protein. The sample shows about 44,000 distinct CDR3 sequences, 5.5% to 7.5% of them seen only once. The sequence was collected from an adult who was a healthcare worker with PCR-confirmed SARS-CoV-2 infection or an uninfected control (not recorded which). Sequencing used whole blood, obtained at baseline. The chain has TRBV12-3 or TRBV12-4 and TRBJ1-5, with D hard to call. Here the CDR3 reads CASSRSAEPQHF. The CDR3 nucleotides read TGTGCCAGCAGTAGGTCGGCGGAGCCCCAGCATTTT.